Here is one T cell receptor beta chain with its context. The CDR3 has 13 amino acids. Germline V gene sequence: CDR1 SQVTM, CDR2 ANQGSEA. The junction had 3 bases not matched to a gene; V was cut back by 3 bases and J by 4 bases. Clones were read by immunoSEQ multiplex PCR, and TCRdb kept only the in-frame ones, dropping some. The table records roughly 53,000 clones, 70% to 85% of them present only once. This record belongs to a study of blood T cell repertoires in COVID-19. Sequencing was done on a sample of peripheral blood. This receptor was obtained from a human donor in a cohort sampled during active COVID-19. This chain uses TRBV29-1 with TRBJ2-4; 7 nucleotides agree with TRBD1. The chain's CDR3 is CSVERGPKNIQYF. CDR3 nucleotides: TGCAGCGTTGAGAGGGGGCCGAAAAACATTCAGTACTTC. The full variable domain, with the rest looked up from reference TRBV29-1 and TRBJ2-4, is SAVISQKPSRDICQRGTSLTIQCQVDSQVTMMFWYRQQPGQSLTLIATANQGSEATYESGFVIDKFPISRPNLTFSTLTVSNMSPEDSSIYLCSVERGPKNIQYFGAGTRLSVL.